This T cell receptor (beta chain) was documented in a study of blood T cell repertoires in COVID-19. Study context: COVID-19 samples collected from the United States, Italy and Spain covered acute and convalescent phases. From T cells, B-cell-depleted T cells, or PBMCs came the material, which was cDNA or gDNA.

The V gene's germline CDR1 is MNHNS and CDR2 SASEGT. The CDR3 loop spans 17 amino acids. V was pared by 4 bases and J by 5 bases, with 8 bases of the junction left unmatched. This clone has only one observation. Authors' analysis steps: How many nucleated cells were present was estimated from reference gene primer amplification. Some clones are missing from TCRdb's copy, which holds only in-frame ones; the method was immunoSEQ multiplex PCR. Clone size and V and J calls were adopted from that table, with D and trimming inferred from the DNA. The repertoire holds 95,000 to 150,000 clones, roughly 89% seen once, with 4% to 5.5% in the top ten.

The specimen sequenced was peripheral blood. The chain joins TRBV6-1 to TRBJ2-2; 12 bases are a match to TRBD2. This receptor was taken from a man aged 35 to 55 with acute or convalescent COVID-19. CDR3 region: CASSGGLAGGRTGELFF. The CDR3 region has the DNA TGTGCCAGCAGTGGGGGGCTAGCGGGAGGGAGAACCGGGGAGCTGTTTTTT.